The 10 T cell receptor beta chains below come from one sample, sequenced in a study of OX40 agonist ivuxolimab in advanced cancers. Clones were read by immunoSEQ multiplex PCR, and TCRdb kept only the in-frame ones, dropping some. This table holds 55,000 to 70,000 clones, about 88% found once. The sequencing used CD4+ or CD8+ T cells sorted from blood, collected in a trial of the OX40 agonist ivuxolimab. The receptors here all came from an adult with an advanced solid tumor such as melanoma, head and neck, liver or kidney cancer.

The chain uses TRBV10-2 and TRBJ1-2; TRBD1 might be the D (5 bases). The V gene's germline CDR1 is WSHSY and CDR2 SAAADI. The CDR3 is made up of 16 amino acids. V was shortened by 0 bases and J by 4 bases, with 15 bases between the two germline ends. CDR3 residues: CASSESNLGGLYGYTF. DNA of the CDR3: TGCGCCAGCAGTGAGTCGAATTTGGGGGGACTCTATGGCTACACCTTC.

The V and J genes are TRBV2 and TRBJ2-7; 9 positions match TRBD1. Germline V CDR1 and CDR2: SNHLY, FYNNEI. V dropped 10 bases and J dropped 4; count of bases not matched to a gene: 8. This CDR3 spans 13 amino acids. The chain's CDR3 is CAIQGARGYEQYF. CDR3 nucleotides: TGTGCCATACAGGGGGCGCGAGGATACGAGCAGTACTTC.

The CDR3 nucleotides read TGTGCCAGCAGCTTCGGGACAGGAGGGATTCAGTACTTC. Translated: CASSFGTGGIQYF. The genes are TRBV11-2 and TRBJ2-4, with TRBD1 identical over 8 bases. This CDR3 region has 13 residues. Per germline, CDR1 SGHAT and CDR2 FQNNGV. The J segment lost 10 bases and the V segment lost 3 bases, leaving 5 bases of the junction unmatched.

There are a few counts of this clone. This rearrangement joins TRBV2 to TRBJ2-2; 7 bases are shared with TRBD2. CDR1 is SNHLY and CDR2 is FYNNEI in the germline V gene. The CDR3 runs 16 residues. V dropped 3 bases and J dropped 8; count of bases not matched to a gene: 12. This CDR3 reads CASSDPGLLSPGELFF. Here the CDR3 DNA reads TGTGCCAGCAGTGACCCGGGACTACTCAGTCCTGGGGAGCTGTTTTTT.

V is TRBV12-5 and J is TRBJ2-3; D not certain. Germline values: CDR1 LGHNT, CDR2 FRNRAP. Trimming shortened V by 7 bases and J by 1 base, and 12 bases separated the two germline ends. This CDR3 spans 14 amino acids. Here the CDR3 reads CASATPWGTDTQYF. The CDR3, as DNA: TGTGCTAGTGCAACCCCATGGGGCACAGATACGCAGTATTTT.

The V and J genes are TRBV6-6 and TRBJ2-7; D gene uncertain. Per germline, CDR1 MNHNY and CDR2 SVGAGI (reference sequence). The CDR3 is 14 amino acids. Trimming cost V 6 bases and J 0 bases, with 12 bases left between them. The CDR3 DNA reads TGTGCCAGCAGATGGACCTCAAGCTCCTACGAGCAGTACTTC. This codes for CASRWTSSSYEQYF.

This clone was observed a single time. This chain joins TRBV28 and TRBJ1-2; D not certain. Trimming took 8 bases from V and 4 from J, leaving 11 bases between them. The CDR3 sequence is 12 residues long. The germline V gene encodes CDR1 MDHEN and CDR2 SYDVKM. The CDR3 sequence is CASSQQIYGYTF. Here the CDR3 DNA reads TGTGCCAGCTCTCAACAGATCTATGGCTACACCTTC.

This clone was seen a single time. The rearrangement joins TRBV11-2 to TRBJ2-4, with 9 bases fitting TRBD1. Germline V lookup: CDR1 SGHAT, CDR2 FQNNGV. V shed 5 bases, J shed 3 bases, and the junction held 5 bases outside the gene matches. The CDR3 is made up of 15 amino acids. The CDR3 here is CASSQTGGDKNIQYF. The CDR3 DNA reads TGTGCCAGCAGCCAGACAGGGGGGGACAAAAACATTCAGTACTTC. Full variable domain (outside the CDR3, taken from reference TRBV11-2 and TRBJ2-4): EAGVAQSPRYKIIEKRQSVAFWCNPISGHATLYWYQQILGQGPKLLIQFQNNGVVDDSQLPKDRFSAERLKGVDSTLKIQPAKLEDSAVYLCASSQTGGDKNIQYFGAGTRLSVL.

V gene TRBV10-3 combines with J gene TRBJ2-5, with D perhaps TRBD2 (6 bases). This CDR3 region has 11 residues. Germline V lookup: CDR1 ENHRY, CDR2 SYGVKD. With 2 bases removed from V and 10 bases from J, the gap between germline ends came to 8 bases. Here the CDR3 DNA reads TGTGCCATCAGTGAGGGCGGGGACCAGTACTTC. Encoded protein: CAISEGGDQYF.

This chain uses TRBV6-1 with TRBJ2-1; possible D gene TRBD1, 5 bases. Trimming took off 6 bases at V and 15 bases at J, with 21 bases between the two ends. The germline V gene has CDR1 MNHNS and CDR2 SASEGT. CDR3 length: 13 residues. The CDR3 loop is CASRLGPQGRGFF. DNA for the CDR3: TGTGCCAGCAGGCTAGGCCCCCAGGGAAGGGGGTTCTTC.